What follows is one TCR beta chain and its context. Positive CCR7 selection of CD45RO-negative cells yielded the naive CD8 cells, and terminally differentiated effector memory CD45RA+ cells were excluded. The data stem from a study of shared clonotypes between healthy human individuals. Libraries were prepared by immunoSEQ multiplex PCR; TCRdb keeps only in-frame clonotypes and omits some of them. Of roughly 1,800,000 clones listed, less than 95% are singletons. Germline V gene lookup returns CDR1 SEHNR and CDR2 FQNEAQ (reference sequence). V lost 1 base and J 3 bases, leaving 19 bases between the germline ends. This CDR3 contains 17 residues.

This chain links TRBV7-9 with TRBJ2-7; D gene unclear. This sequence was found in a man between 18 and 35 years old in good health. Sequenced sample: naive CD8+ T cells sorted from blood. Written as DNA, the CDR3 is TGTGCCAGCAGCTTAGATGGGAATAGTAGGGCCCTCTACGAGCAGTACTTC. Protein sequence: CASSLDGNSRALYEQYF.